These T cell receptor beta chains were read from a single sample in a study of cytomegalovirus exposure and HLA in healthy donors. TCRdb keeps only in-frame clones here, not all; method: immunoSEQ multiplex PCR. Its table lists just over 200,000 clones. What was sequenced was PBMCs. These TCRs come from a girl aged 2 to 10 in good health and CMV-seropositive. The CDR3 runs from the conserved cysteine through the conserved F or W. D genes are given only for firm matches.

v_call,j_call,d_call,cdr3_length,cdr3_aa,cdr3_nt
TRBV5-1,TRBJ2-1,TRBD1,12,CASSFQGDEQFF,TGCGCCAGCAGCTTTCAGGGGGATGAGCAGTTCTTC
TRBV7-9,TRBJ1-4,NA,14,CASSLRQVNEKLFF,TGTGCCAGCAGCTTACGGCAGGTTAATGAAAAACTGTTTTTT
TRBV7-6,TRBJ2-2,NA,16,CASSLLGGYNTGELFF,TGTGCCAGCAGCTTACTGGGCGGGTATAACACCGGGGAGCTGTTTTTT
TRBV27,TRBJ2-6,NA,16,CASSSPARSGANVLTF,TGTGCCAGCAGTTCCCCAGCTAGGAGTGGGGCCAACGTCCTGACTTTC
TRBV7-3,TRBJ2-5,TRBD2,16,CASSQGLAGGLETQYF,TGTGCCAGCAGCCAAGGACTAGCGGGAGGGCTAGAGACCCAGTACTTC
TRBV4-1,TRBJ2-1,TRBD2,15,CASSQLAGGSNEQFF,TGCGCCAGCAGCCAACTAGCGGGAGGAAGCAATGAGCAGTTCTTC
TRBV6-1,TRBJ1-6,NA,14,CASSAEALGSPLHF,TGTGCCAGCAGTGCGGAGGCCTTAGGATCACCCCTCCACTTT
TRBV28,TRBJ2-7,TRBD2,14,CASSFIAGRYEQYF,TGTGCCAGCAGTTTCATAGCGGGACGGTACGAGCAGTACTTC
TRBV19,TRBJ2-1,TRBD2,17,CASSIAGGRAFRNEQFF,TGTGCCAGTAGTATAGCGGGCGGGAGGGCCTTCCGCAATGAGCAGTTCTTC
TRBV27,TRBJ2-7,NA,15,CASSFYPPGANEQYF,TGTGCCAGCAGTTTTTACCCTCCAGGGGCGAATGAGCAGTACTTC
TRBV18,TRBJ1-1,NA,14,CASSPGEGNTEAFF,TGTGCCAGCTCACCGGGAGAGGGGAACACTGAAGCTTTCTTT
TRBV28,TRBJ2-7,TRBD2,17,CASRRLAGALLPGEQYF,TGTGCCAGCAGAAGACTAGCGGGTGCTCTGCTCCCTGGCGAGCAGTACTTC
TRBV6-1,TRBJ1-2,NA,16,CASSVAGAVTNYGYTF,TGTGCCAGCAGTGTTGCAGGGGCCGTAACTAACTATGGCTACACCTTC
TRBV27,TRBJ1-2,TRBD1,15,CASRPGTVANYGYTF,TGTGCCAGCAGACCCGGGACAGTTGCAAACTATGGCTACACCTTC
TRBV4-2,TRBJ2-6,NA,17,CASSQAPRGSGANVLTF,TGTGCCAGCAGCCAAGCGCCTCGGGGCTCTGGGGCCAACGTCCTGACTTTC
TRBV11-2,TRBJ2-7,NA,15,CASSLGVASSYEQYF,TGTGCCAGCAGCTTAGGGGTAGCGAGCTCCTACGAGCAGTACTTC
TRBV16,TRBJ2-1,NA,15,CASSQSSQGIHEQFF,TGTGCCAGCAGCCAATCCAGCCAGGGGATCCATGAGCAGTTCTTC
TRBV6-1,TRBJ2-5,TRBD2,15,CASSGLAGSPETQYF,TGTGCCAGCAGTGGTCTAGCGGGATCTCCAGAGACCCAGTACTTC
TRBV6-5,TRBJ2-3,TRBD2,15,CASSGNSGGADTQYF,TGTGCCAGCAGTGGTAATAGCGGGGGGGCAGATACGCAGTATTTT
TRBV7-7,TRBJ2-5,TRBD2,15,CASSPSGRQGETQYF,TGTGCTAGCAGTCCTAGCGGGAGGCAGGGGGAGACCCAGTACTTC
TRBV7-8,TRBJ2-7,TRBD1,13,CASSYGTVYEQYF,TGTGCCAGCAGCTACGGGACAGTCTACGAGCAGTACTTC
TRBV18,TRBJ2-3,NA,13,CASSRTSTDTQYF,TGTGCCAGCTCACGGACTAGCACAGATACGCAGTATTTT
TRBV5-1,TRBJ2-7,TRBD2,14,CASSLAGDHYEQYF,TGCGCCAGCAGCTTAGCGGGAGACCACTACGAGCAGTACTTC
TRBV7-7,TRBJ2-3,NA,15,CASSLEGGSTDTQYF,TGTGCTAGCAGCTTGGAAGGCGGGAGCACAGATACGCAGTATTTT
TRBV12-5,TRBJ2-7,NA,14,CASGPHGTGDEQYF,TGTGCTAGTGGTCCCCATGGGACGGGAGACGAGCAGTACTTC
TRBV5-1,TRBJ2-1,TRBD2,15,CASSLGSGSPNEQFF,TGCGCCAGCAGCTTGGGGAGCGGGAGCCCCAATGAGCAGTTCTTC
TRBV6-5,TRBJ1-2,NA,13,CASSYSRDSGYTF,TGTGCCAGCAGTTACTCCCGGGACTCTGGCTACACCTTC
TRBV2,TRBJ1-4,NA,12,CASSETPEKLFF,TGTGCCAGCAGTGAGACTCCCGAAAAACTGTTTTTT
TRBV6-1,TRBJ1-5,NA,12,CASRRYNQPQHF,TGTGCCAGCAGGAGATATAATCAGCCCCAGCATTTT